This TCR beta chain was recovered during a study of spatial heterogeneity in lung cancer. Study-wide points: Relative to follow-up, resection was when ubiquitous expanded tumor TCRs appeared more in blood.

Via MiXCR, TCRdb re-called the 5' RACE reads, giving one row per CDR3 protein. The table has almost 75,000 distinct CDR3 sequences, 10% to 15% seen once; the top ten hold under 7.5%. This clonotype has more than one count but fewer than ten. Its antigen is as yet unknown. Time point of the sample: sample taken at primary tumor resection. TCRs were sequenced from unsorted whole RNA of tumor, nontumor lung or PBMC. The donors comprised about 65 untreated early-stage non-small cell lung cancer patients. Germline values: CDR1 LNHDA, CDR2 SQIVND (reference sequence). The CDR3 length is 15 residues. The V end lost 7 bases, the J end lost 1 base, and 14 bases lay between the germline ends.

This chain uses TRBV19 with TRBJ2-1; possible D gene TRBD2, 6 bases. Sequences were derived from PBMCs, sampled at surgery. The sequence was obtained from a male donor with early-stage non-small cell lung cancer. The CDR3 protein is CASKVGEASYNEQFF. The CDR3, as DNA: TGTGCCAGTAAGGTCGGGGAGGCGTCCTACAATGAGCAGTTCTTC.